One and the same sample provided the 24 T cell receptor beta chains below, sequenced in a study of STAT5B mutations in CD4+ large granular lymphocyte leukemia. TCRdb's table, derived via immunoSEQ multiplex PCR, lists solely in-frame clones and lacks some. The sample contains some 30,000 clones, roughly 80% of which appear only once. Sequences were obtained from CD4+ T cells from blood buffy coats. These receptors all come from a human donor in good health.

The chain recombines TRBV7-9 with TRBJ1-3; perhaps TRBD1 as D (5 bases). CDR3 length equals 14 residues. CDR1 and CDR2 from the germline V gene are SEHNR and FQNEAQ (reference sequence). V gave up 4 bases and J gave up 8 bases, with 15 bases separating them. The CDR3 loop is CASSSSRASYTIYF. The CDR3 region has the DNA TGTGCCAGCAGCTCCTCCAGGGCGTCGTACACCATATATTTT.

The chain joins TRBV7-9 to TRBJ2-7; 16 bases agree with TRBD2. CDR3 length: 19 amino acids. Germline lookup yields CDR1 SEHNR and CDR2 FQNEAQ (reference sequence). V shed 6 bases and J 5 bases; nucleotides not matched to a gene: 16. As DNA, the CDR3 is TGTGCCAGCAGAAGGTCGGGACTAGCGGGAGGGCCTGGTTTCGACGAGCAGTACTTC. Protein product: CASRRSGLAGGPGFDEQYF.

This chain links TRBV28 with TRBJ2-1, with 7 positions matching TRBD2. V dropped 2 bases and J dropped 3; count of bases not matched to a gene: 7. The CDR3 covers 16 residues. Germline V gene lookup returns CDR1 MDHEN and CDR2 SYDVKM. This chain's CDR3 is CASSLGAGADYNEQFF. Here the CDR3 DNA reads TGTGCCAGCAGTTTAGGCGCGGGAGCAGACTACAATGAGCAGTTCTTC.

V usage is TRBV29-1 and J usage is TRBJ1-5; 9 nucleotides match TRBD1. The germline V gene has CDR1 SQVTM and CDR2 ANQGSEA. The trim removed 7 bases at V and 1 base at J, leaving 8 bases unmatched. The CDR3 loop spans 15 amino acids. In nucleotides, the CDR3 is TGCAGCGCCTCAGGGGGACAGGGAAGCAATCAGCCCCAGCATTTT. It is translated as CSASGGQGSNQPQHF.

This chain joins TRBV7-2 and TRBJ2-7; D gene uncertain. The germline V and J ends were trimmed by 5 bases and 3 bases, with 14 bases remaining between them. The CDR3 runs to 14 residues. Germline CDR1 and CDR2: SGHTA and FQGNSA. The CDR3: CASSPGDGYYEQYF. Written as DNA, the CDR3 is TGTGCCAGCAGCCCCGGAGACGGGTACTACGAGCAGTACTTC.

The chain couples TRBV4-2 to TRBJ1-2; D call uncertain. CDR3 length: 17 residues. Germline V gives CDR1 LGHNA, CDR2 YNFKEQ. Deletions cut 0 bases from V and 6 bases from J, with 20 bases between. Here the CDR3 DNA reads TGTGCCAGCAGCCAAGAGTCGGGTGGGCCCCGCTCCGATGGCTACACCTTC. Translation: CASSQESGGPRSDGYTF.

The V call is TRBV28, the J call TRBJ2-3, with a possible D match to TRBD2 (6 bases). This CDR3 comprises 16 residues. Trimming shortened V by 6 bases and J by 1 base, and 17 bases separated the two germline ends. The germline V gene has CDR1 MDHEN and CDR2 SYDVKM. CDR3 sequence (DNA): TGTGCCAGCAGCGACTCCCCGGGGGTCCGCACAGATACGCAGTATTTT. This sequence encodes CASSDSPGVRTDTQYF.

The chain combines TRBV28 with TRBJ2-5, with 11 bases fitting TRBD2. V lost 8 bases to trimming and J lost 4 bases; unmatched junction nucleotides: 12. The CDR3 runs 16 residues. CDR1 is MDHEN, CDR2 SYDVKM, per germline. The CDR3 loop reads CASATAGLAEGETQYF. The CDR3 region has the DNA TGTGCCAGCGCTACGGCGGGACTAGCGGAGGGAGAGACCCAGTACTTC. Full variable domain (missing parts from reference TRBV28 and TRBJ2-5): DVKVTQSSRYLVKRTGEKVFLECVQDMDHENMFWYRQDPGLGLRLIYFSYDVKMKEKGDIPEGYSVSREKKERFSLILESASTNQTSMYLCASATAGLAEGETQYFGPGTRLLVL.

This clone was observed a few times. This chain connects TRBV10-1 to TRBJ1-1; 7 positions agree with TRBD1. After removal of 4 bases from V and 4 bases from J, the junction contained 12 bases not matched to a gene. Per germline, CDR1 WNHNN and CDR2 SYGVQD (reference sequence). The CDR3 is 16 residues long. CDR3 region: CASSASGGGSSTEAFF. As DNA, the CDR3 is TGCGCCAGCAGTGCTTCGGGAGGGGGCTCGAGCACTGAAGCTTTCTTT.

The V call is TRBV10-1, the J call TRBJ2-6; unclear D gene. V lost 2 bases and J 4 bases, leaving 6 bases between the germline ends. Germline-derived CDR1 and CDR2 are WNHNN and SYGVQD (reference sequence). There are 14 residues in the CDR3. The CDR3 loop reads CASSEGPGANVLTF. In DNA, the CDR3 is TGCGCCAGCAGTGAGGGTCCCGGGGCCAACGTCCTGACTTTC.

The chain is built from TRBV5-1 and TRBJ2-3; D assignment may be TRBD1 or TRBD2 (5 bases each). This CDR3 has 16 residues. Germline V CDR1 and CDR2: SGHRS, YFSETQ. V was cut by 4 bases and J by 2 bases, with 17 bases left in between. This CDR3 reads CASSITPGPTTDTQYF. CDR3 DNA: TGCGCCAGCAGCATCACCCCGGGACCGACCACAGATACGCAGTATTTT.

J is TRBJ1-3 and V is TRBV11-2; no definite D call. Trimming stripped 3 bases from V and 8 bases from J, with 5 bases between. CDR1 SGHAT and CDR2 FQNNGV come from the germline V gene. This CDR3 contains 11 residues. The CDR3: CASSLGDTIYF. In DNA, the CDR3 is TGTGCCAGCAGCTTGGGCGACACCATATATTTT.

The chain combines TRBV7-9 with TRBJ1-1; 9 bases match TRBD1. The CDR3 spans 15 residues. The germline CDR1 and CDR2 sequences are SEHNR and FQNEAQ (reference sequence). Losses at the gene ends were 4 bases for V and 1 base for J; bases not matched to a gene: 4. CDR3 sequence (DNA): TGTGCCAGCAGCTCCGGGACAGGGCAGAACACTGAAGCTTTCTTT. Its protein product is CASSSGTGQNTEAFF.

V is TRBV28 and J is TRBJ2-1; D may match TRBD1 or TRBD2 (5 bases each). Trimming removed 7 bases from V and 12 bases from J, with 16 bases in between. Germline values: CDR1 MDHEN, CDR2 SYDVKM. There are 12 residues in the CDR3. This CDR3 is CASISMGTRQFF. The CDR3 region has the DNA TGTGCCAGCATCTCAATGGGGACCCGGCAGTTCTTC.

V gene TRBV4-2 combines with J gene TRBJ1-5, with 7 bases identical to TRBD1. The CDR3 spans 15 residues. The junction had 5 bases not matched to a gene; V was cut back by 5 bases and J by 1 base. Germline CDR1 LGHNA, CDR2 YNFKEQ. The CDR3 coding sequence is TGTGCCAGCAGCTCAGGGGGGGTAAGCAATCAGCCCCAGCATTTT. This translates into CASSSGGVSNQPQHF.

This chain uses TRBV29-1 with TRBJ2-3, with D perhaps TRBD1 or TRBD2 (5 bases each). Germline CDR1 reads SQVTM; CDR2 reads ANQGSEA. With 7 bases removed from V and 4 bases from J, the gap between germline ends came to 12 bases. This CDR3 region has 12 residues. CDR3 nucleotide sequence: TGCAGCGCGGAGATGGGGGCAGATACGCAGTATTTT. Translation: CSAEMGADTQYF.

The V call is TRBV7-9, the J call TRBJ1-2, with D tentatively TRBD1 (5 bases). CDR1 and CDR2 (germline): SEHNR, FQNEAQ (reference sequence). The V gene lost 9 bases and the J gene lost 4 bases, with 12 bases spanning the gap. The CDR3 loop spans 12 amino acids. DNA for the CDR3: TGTGCCAGTGCGGAGGGACGCTATGGCTACACCTTC. Residues: CASAEGRYGYTF. The full variable domain, its missing parts supplied by reference TRBV7-9 and TRBJ1-2, is DTGVSQNPRHKITKRGQNVTFRCDPISEHNRLYWYRQTLGQGPEFLTYFQNEAQLEKSRLLSDRFSAERPKGSFSTLEIQRTEQGDSAMYLCASAEGRYGYTFGSGTRLTVV.

V is TRBV5-4 and J is TRBJ2-7; tentatively, D is TRBD1 (7 bases). In germline, CDR1 is SGHNT, CDR2 YYREEE (reference sequence). V lost 4 bases and J 0 bases, leaving 17 bases between the germline ends. This CDR3 spans 16 amino acids. The CDR3 bases are TGTGCCAGCAGCAGGGGGGACAGCAGTAGCTCCTACGAGCAGTACTTC. Translating gives CASSRGDSSSSYEQYF.

This clone has more than one count but fewer than ten. V and J are TRBV7-9 and TRBJ1-4, with D maybe TRBD1 (5 bases). The CDR3 is 14 residues long. The V end lost 5 bases, the J end lost 5 bases, and 12 bases lay between the germline ends. CDR1 and CDR2 (germline): SEHNR, FQNEAQ (reference sequence). CDR3 DNA: TGTGCCAGCAGCCCTACAGGATTCAATGAAAAACTGTTTTTT. It codes for CASSPTGFNEKLFF.

The rearrangement joins TRBV7-2 to TRBJ2-5, with 10 bases identical to TRBD2. Gene TRBJ2-7 matches the end of the DNA better, so the J call may be wrong. This CDR3 is built from 14 residues. Germline CDR1 is SGHTA and CDR2 is FQGNSA. The CDR3 nucleotides read TGTGCCAGCAGCTTAGGAGCGGGAGGGCTCGAGCAGTACTTC. The encoded protein is CASSLGAGGLEQYF.

V gene TRBV7-9 combines with J gene TRBJ2-2; the D is unclear. The CDR3 totals 13 residues. V lost 5 bases and J lost 5, with 9 bases in between. Germline lookup yields CDR1 SEHNR and CDR2 FQNEAQ (reference sequence). CDR3: CASSPMGTGELFF. The CDR3 DNA is TGTGCCAGCAGCCCGATGGGGACCGGGGAGCTGTTTTTT.

This clone was counted between two and nine times. The rearrangement joins TRBV15 to TRBJ1-5; no definite D call. CDR3 length: 13 residues. Germline CDR1 and CDR2: LNHNV and YYDKDF (reference sequence). With 1 base removed from V and 13 bases from J, the gap between germline ends came to 14 bases. The CDR3 loop reads CATSRGPAGYQHF. Written as DNA, the CDR3 is TGTGCCACCAGCAGAGGTCCCGCAGGTTATCAGCATTTT.

The rearrangement joins TRBV5-1 to TRBJ2-3, with D possibly being TRBD2 (5 bases). Germline lookup yields CDR1 SGHRS and CDR2 YFSETQ. The CDR3 is 15 residues long. The germline V and J ends were trimmed by 2 bases and 0 bases, with 10 bases remaining between them. CDR3 sequence reads: CASSFLGASTDTQYF. The CDR3 DNA sequence: TGCGCCAGCAGCTTCTTGGGAGCTAGCACAGATACGCAGTATTTT.

A single count supports this clone. The chain couples TRBV5-5 to TRBJ2-1; TRBD2 matches 11 bases. Germline loops: CDR1 SGHKS, CDR2 YYEKEE (reference sequence). The CDR3 is 16 residues long. V shed 4 bases and J 6 bases; nucleotides not matched to a gene: 9. CDR3 coding DNA: TGTGCCAGCAGCCCTCCGGGTAGCGGGAGGGGCAATGAGCAGTTCTTC. This translates into CASSPPGSGRGNEQFF.